This record concerns one T cell receptor beta chain sequence. What it recognizes is unknown. Sequencing ends 3 residues short of the CDR3 end; the germline J gene provides the rest. Each participant carried one incident cervical HPV16 infection only. V dropped 5 bases and J dropped 6 bases, with 12 bases sitting between them. The CDR3 spans 13 residues. Germline V gene sequence: CDR1 SGHAT, CDR2 FQNNGV. The record originates from a study of T cells in women clearing cervical HPV infection. As for the study in general: Case blood was drawn a median around 140 days after lesion detection. Study-level points and caveats: Cases carried less TRBV6-7 than controls: approximately 0.1% versus 0.16%.

Assay: immunoSEQ multiplex PCR; the TCRdb copy retains only in-frame clones and omits some. There are 35,000 to 45,000 clones in the sample, with under 7% held by the top ten. The chain combines TRBV11-2 with TRBJ2-3; no definite D call. The sample was blood buffy coat. This TCR derives from a woman between 18 and 70 years old with a cervical HPV16 infection that either progressed to CIN3+ or cleared (not recorded which). This CDR3 is CASSPLETDTQYF. Incomplete CDR3 DNA: TGTGCCAGCAGCCCCCTAGAGACGGATACG.